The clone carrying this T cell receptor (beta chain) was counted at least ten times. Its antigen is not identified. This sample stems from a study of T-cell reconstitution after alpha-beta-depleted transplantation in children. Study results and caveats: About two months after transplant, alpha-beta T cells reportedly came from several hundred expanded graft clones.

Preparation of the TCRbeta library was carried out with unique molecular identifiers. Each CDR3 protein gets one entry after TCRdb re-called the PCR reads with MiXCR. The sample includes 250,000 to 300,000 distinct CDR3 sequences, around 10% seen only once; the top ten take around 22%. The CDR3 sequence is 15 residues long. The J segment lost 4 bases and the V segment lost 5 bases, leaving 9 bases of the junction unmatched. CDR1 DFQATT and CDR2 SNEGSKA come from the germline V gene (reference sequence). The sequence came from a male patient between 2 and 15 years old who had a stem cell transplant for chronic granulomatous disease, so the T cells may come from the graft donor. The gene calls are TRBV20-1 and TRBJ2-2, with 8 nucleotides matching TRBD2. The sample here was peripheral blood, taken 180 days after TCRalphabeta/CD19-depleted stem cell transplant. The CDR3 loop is CSASPLAGLTGELFF. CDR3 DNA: TGCAGTGCTTCCCCCTTAGCGGGGCTCACCGGGGAGCTGTTTTTT.